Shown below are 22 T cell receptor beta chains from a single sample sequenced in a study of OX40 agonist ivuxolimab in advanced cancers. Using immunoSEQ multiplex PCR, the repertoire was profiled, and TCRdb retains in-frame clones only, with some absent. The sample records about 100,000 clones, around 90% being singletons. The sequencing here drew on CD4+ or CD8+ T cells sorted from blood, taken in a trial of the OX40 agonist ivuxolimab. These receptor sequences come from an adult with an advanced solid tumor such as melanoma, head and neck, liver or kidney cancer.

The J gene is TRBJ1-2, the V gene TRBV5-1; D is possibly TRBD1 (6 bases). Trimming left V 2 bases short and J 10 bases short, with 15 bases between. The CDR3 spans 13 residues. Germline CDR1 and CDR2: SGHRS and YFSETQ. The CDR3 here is CASSLGTRLDYTF. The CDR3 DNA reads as TGCGCCAGCAGCTTAGGGACACGGCTTGACTACACCTTC.

CDR3 nucleotide sequence: TGTGCCAGCAGCTTAGATTTAGGCTACAATGAGCAGTTCTTC. Its translation: CASSLDLGYNEQFF. The chain is built from TRBV7-2 and TRBJ2-1; D remains unclear. Germline V CDR1 and CDR2: SGHTA, FQGNSA. CDR3 length: 14 residues. Between the trimmed V and J ends, which lost 1 base and 3 bases, there was a span of 7 bases.

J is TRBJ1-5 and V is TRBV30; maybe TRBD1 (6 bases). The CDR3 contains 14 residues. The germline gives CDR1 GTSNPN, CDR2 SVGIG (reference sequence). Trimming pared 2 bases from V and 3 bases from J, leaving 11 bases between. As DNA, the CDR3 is TGTGCCTGGAGTACCACAGGGTACAATCAGCCCCAGCATTTT. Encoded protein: CAWSTTGYNQPQHF.

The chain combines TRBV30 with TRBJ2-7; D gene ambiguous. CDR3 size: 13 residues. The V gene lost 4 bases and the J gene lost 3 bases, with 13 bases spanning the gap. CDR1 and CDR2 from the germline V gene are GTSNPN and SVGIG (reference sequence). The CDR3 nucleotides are TGTGCCTGGACCCCGTCTGCCCACTACGAGCAGTACTTC. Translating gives CAWTPSAHYEQYF. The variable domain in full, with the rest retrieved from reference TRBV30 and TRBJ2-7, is SQTIHQWPATLVQPVGSPLSLECTVEGTSNPNLYWYRQAAGRGLQLLFYSVGIGQISSEVPQNLSASRPQDRQFILSSKKLLLSDSGFYLCAWTPSAHYEQYFGPGTRLTVT.

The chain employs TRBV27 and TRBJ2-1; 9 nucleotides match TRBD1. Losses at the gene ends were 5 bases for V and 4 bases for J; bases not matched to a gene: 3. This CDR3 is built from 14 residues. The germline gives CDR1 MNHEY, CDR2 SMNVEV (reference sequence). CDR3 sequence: CASSQQGAYNEQFF. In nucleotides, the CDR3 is TGTGCCAGCAGTCAACAGGGGGCATACAATGAGCAGTTCTTC.

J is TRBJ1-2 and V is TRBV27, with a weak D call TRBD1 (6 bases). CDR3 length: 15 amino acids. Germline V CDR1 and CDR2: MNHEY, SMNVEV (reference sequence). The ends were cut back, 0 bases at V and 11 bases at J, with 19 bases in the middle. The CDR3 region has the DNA TGTGCCAGCAGTTTATCGATTAGTGTAGAGGGGGGATACACCTTC. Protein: CASSLSISVEGGYTF.

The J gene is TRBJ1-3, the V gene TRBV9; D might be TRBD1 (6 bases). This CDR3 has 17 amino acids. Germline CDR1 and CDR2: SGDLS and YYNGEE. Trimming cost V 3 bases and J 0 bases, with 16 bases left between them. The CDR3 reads CASSDGTTLFSGNTIYF. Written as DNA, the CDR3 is TGTGCCAGCAGCGACGGGACAACTCTGTTCTCTGGAAACACCATATATTTT.

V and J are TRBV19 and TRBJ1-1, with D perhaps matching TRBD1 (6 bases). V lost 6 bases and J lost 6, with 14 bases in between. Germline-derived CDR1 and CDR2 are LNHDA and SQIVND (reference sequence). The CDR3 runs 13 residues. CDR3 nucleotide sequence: TGTGCCAGTAGGCAGGGGTCGGGGGCTGAAGCTTTCTTT. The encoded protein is CASRQGSGAEAFF. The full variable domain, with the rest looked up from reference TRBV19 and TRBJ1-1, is DGGITQSPKYLFRKEGQNVTLSCEQNLNHDAMYWYRQDPGQGLRLIYYSQIVNDFQKGDIAEGYSVSREKKESFPLTVTSAQKNPTAFYLCASRQGSGAEAFFGQGTRLTVV.

CDR3 sequence reads: CASSEGTSGGVTQYF. The CDR3 region has the DNA TGTGCCAGTAGTGAAGGGACTAGCGGGGGCGTGACCCAGTACTTC. The gene calls are TRBV19 and TRBJ2-5; TRBD2 aligns across 14 bases. Per the germline V gene, CDR1 is LNHDA and CDR2 is SQIVND (reference sequence). The trim removed 5 bases at V and 7 bases at J, leaving 6 bases unmatched. There are 15 residues in the CDR3.

CDR3 protein: CASSPDPGQVYGYTF. The CDR3 coding sequence is TGTGCCAGCTCACCGGATCCGGGACAGGTCTATGGCTACACCTTC. This chain joins TRBV18 and TRBJ1-2; 8 bases line up with TRBD1. CDR1 is KGHSH and CDR2 is LQKENI in the germline V gene. This CDR3 comprises 15 residues. The V segment lost 3 bases and the J segment 4 bases; nucleotides outside the gene matches: 7.

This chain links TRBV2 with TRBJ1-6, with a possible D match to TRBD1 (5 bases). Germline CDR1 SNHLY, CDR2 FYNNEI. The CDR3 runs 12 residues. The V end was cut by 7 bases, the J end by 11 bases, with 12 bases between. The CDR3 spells CASTGESAPLHF. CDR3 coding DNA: TGTGCCAGCACGGGGGAATCGGCACCCCTCCACTTT.

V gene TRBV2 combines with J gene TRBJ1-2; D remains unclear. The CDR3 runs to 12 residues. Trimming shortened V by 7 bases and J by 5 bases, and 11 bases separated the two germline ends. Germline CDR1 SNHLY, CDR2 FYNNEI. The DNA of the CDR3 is TGTGCCAGCACCCTGGAGCTTTATGGCTACACCTTC. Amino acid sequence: CASTLELYGYTF. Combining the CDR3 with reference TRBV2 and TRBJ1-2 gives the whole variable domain EPEVTQTPSHQVTQMGQEVILRCVPISNHLYFYWYRQILGQKVEFLVSFYNNEISEKSEIFDDQFSVERPDGSNFTLKIRSTKLEDSAMYFCASTLELYGYTFGSGTRLTVV.

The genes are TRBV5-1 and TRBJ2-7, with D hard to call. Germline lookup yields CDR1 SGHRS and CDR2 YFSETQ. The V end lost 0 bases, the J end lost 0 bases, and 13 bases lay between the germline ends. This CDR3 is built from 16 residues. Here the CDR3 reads CASSLALRRSSYEQYF. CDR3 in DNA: TGCGCCAGCAGCTTGGCCTTGCGGCGCAGCTCCTACGAGCAGTACTTC.

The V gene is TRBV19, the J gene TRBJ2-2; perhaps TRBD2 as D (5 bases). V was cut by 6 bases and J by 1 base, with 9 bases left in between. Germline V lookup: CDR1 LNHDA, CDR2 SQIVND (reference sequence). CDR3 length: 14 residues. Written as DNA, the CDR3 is TGTGCCAGTAGAGGCCGGGGGAACACCGGGGAGCTGTTTTTT. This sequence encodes CASRGRGNTGELFF. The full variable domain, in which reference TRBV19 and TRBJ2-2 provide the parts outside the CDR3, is DGGITQSPKYLFRKEGQNVTLSCEQNLNHDAMYWYRQDPGQGLRLIYYSQIVNDFQKGDIAEGYSVSREKKESFPLTVTSAQKNPTAFYLCASRGRGNTGELFFGEGSRLTVL.

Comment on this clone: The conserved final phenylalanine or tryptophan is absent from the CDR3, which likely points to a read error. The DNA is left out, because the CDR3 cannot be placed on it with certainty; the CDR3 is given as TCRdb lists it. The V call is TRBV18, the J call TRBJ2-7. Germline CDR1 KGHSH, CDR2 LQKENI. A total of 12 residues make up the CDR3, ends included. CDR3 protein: CASSPPQGGRGS.

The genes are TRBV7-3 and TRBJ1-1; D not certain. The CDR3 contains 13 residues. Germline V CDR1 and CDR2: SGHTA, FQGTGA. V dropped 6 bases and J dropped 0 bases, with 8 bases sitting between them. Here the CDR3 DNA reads TGTGCCAGCAGTAGAGGAATGAACACTGAAGCTTTCTTT. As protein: CASSRGMNTEAFF.

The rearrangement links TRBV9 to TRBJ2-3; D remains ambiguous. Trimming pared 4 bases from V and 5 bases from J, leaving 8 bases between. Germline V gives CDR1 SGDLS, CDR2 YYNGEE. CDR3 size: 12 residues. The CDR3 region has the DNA TGTGCCAGCAGCCAGACTGGAGATACGCAGTATTTT. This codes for CASSQTGDTQYF.

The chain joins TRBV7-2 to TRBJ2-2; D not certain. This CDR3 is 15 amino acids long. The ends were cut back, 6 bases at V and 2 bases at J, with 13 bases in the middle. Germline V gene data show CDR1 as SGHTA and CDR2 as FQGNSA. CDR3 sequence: CASSRFVGNTGELFF. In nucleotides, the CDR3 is TGTGCCAGCAGTAGGTTCGTCGGAAACACCGGGGAGCTGTTTTTT.

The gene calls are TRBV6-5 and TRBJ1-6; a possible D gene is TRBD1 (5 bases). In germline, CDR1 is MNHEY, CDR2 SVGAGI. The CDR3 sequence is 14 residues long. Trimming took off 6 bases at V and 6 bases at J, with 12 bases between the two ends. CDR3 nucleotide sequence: TGTGCCAGCAGCCCCGGACAAACTAATTCACCCCTCCACTTT. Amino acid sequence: CASSPGQTNSPLHF.

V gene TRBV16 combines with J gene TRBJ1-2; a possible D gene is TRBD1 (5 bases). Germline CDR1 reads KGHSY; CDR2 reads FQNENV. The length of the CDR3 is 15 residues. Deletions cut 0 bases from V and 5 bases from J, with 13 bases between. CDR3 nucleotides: TGTGCCAGCAGCCAATCCTTGGGACTGATGTATGGCTACACCTTC. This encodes CASSQSLGLMYGYTF. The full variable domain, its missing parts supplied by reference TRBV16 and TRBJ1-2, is GEEVAQTPKHLVRGEGQKAKLYCAPIKGHSYVFWYQQVLKNEFKFLISFQNENVFDETGMPKERFSAKCLPNSPCSLEIQATKLEDSAVYFCASSQSLGLMYGYTFGSGTRLTVV.

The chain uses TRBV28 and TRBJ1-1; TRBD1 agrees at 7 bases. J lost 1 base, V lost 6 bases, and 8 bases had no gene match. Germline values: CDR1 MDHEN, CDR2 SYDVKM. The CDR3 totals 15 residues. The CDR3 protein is CASRPTGATNTEAFF. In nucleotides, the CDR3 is TGTGCCAGCAGGCCAACAGGGGCCACGAACACTGAAGCTTTCTTT. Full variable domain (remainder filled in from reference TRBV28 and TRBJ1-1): DVKVTQSSRYLVKRTGEKVFLECVQDMDHENMFWYRQDPGLGLRLIYFSYDVKMKEKGDIPEGYSVSREKKERFSLILESASTNQTSMYLCASRPTGATNTEAFFGQGTRLTVV.

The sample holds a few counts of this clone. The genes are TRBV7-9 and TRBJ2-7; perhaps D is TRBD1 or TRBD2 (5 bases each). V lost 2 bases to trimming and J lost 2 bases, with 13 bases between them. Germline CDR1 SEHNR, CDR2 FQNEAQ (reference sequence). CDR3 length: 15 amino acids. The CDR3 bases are TGTGCCAGCAGCTTAAGGCCCGGGACGGCCTACGAGCAGTACTTC. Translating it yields CASSLRPGTAYEQYF.